This T cell receptor (beta chain) was documented in a study of identical twins. Study-level findings and limits: Among beta out-of-frame sequences, excess sharing between twins appeared weaker. Memory repertoires lacked the insertion deficit that abundant cord blood beta clonotypes showed. Models predicted less out-of-frame TCR alpha sharing in monozygotic twins than was found.

Trimming shortened V by 8 bases and J by 5 bases, and 19 bases separated the two germline ends. The CDR3 is 14 amino acids. Germline CDR1 and CDR2: SGHVS and FQNEAQ. One entry per CDR3 protein results from TCRdb running MiXCR on the 5' RACE reads. This table holds hundreds of thousands of distinct CDR3 sequences, approximately 8.3% found once. In the case of this clonotype: Its antigen is unknown.

Among all donors, each was a healthy Caucasian. This same sample was also part of a study on yellow fever vaccine responses in identical twins.

This receptor was identified in a young woman in good health. Sequencing was performed on memory (CD45RO+) T cells sorted from blood. The chain carries TRBV7-8 and TRBJ2-7, with D possibly being TRBD2 (5 bases). CDR3 in DNA: TGTGCCAGCGGACGTCTTTTCGGGGTACACGAGCAGTACTTC. Its protein product is CASGRLFGVHEQYF.